A single sample is the source of the 2 T cell receptor beta chains below, sequenced in a study of shared clonotypes between healthy human individuals. Data came from immunoSEQ multiplex PCR; TCRdb stores just in-frame clones and leaves some out. The repertoire has fewer than 700,000 clones, roughly four fifths of them found once; the top ten carry approximately 12%. The sample consisted of PBMCs. The receptor set was obtained from a woman aged 35 to 49 in good health. Some clones in this sample may be carry-over from other donors' samples.

The chain carries TRBV30 and TRBJ2-5; D gene unclear. With 1 base removed from V and 7 bases from J, the gap between germline ends came to 13 bases. This CDR3 spans 13 amino acids. Germline loops: CDR1 GTSNPN, CDR2 SVGIG (reference sequence). CDR3 sequence (DNA): TGTGCCTGGAGTGGAGCAGCCCTTGGGACCCAGTACTTC. This gives the protein CAWSGAALGTQYF.

The V call is TRBV19, the J call TRBJ2-5; 9 bases are shared with TRBD2. This CDR3 comprises 15 residues. Germline CDR1 is LNHDA and CDR2 is SQIVND (reference sequence). V lost 4 bases, J lost 0 bases, and 3 bases stayed unmatched. The CDR3 spells CASSTAGGYQETQYF. The CDR3 bases are TGTGCCAGTAGTACAGCGGGAGGTTACCAAGAGACCCAGTACTTC.